This T cell receptor (beta chain) originates from a study of OX40 agonist ivuxolimab in advanced cancers. Study-level information: Ivuxolimab doses were 0.01, 0.1, 0.3, 1.5, 3 or 10 mg/kg every 2 weeks. Hepatocellular carcinoma, melanoma, renal cell or head and neck cancer was diagnosed in the dose-escalation patients.

With baseline, cycle 4 day 1, and cycle 7 day 1 as timepoints, blood was sampled. Generated by immunoSEQ multiplex PCR, the TCRdb table keeps only in-frame clones and is missing some. Of more than 25,000 clones in the sample, roughly four fifths were seen once. Germline V gene data show CDR1 as WNHNN and CDR2 as SYGVQD (reference sequence). The CDR3 is 18 residues long. J was trimmed by 4 bases and V by 8 bases; bases with no gene match: 20. Overall study results and limits: At 0.1 to 3.0 mg/kg, CD4+ and CD8+ blood T cells expanded clonally by week 6.

As for this clone: Antigen specificity is unknown.

The sample consisted of CD4+ or CD8+ T cells sorted from blood, taken in a trial of the OX40 agonist ivuxolimab. The TCR was taken from an adult with an advanced solid tumor such as melanoma, head and neck, liver or kidney cancer. V gene TRBV10-1 combines with J gene TRBJ2-3; TRBD1 matches at 8 bases. The CDR3 protein is CASHDEGQGPDGADTQYF. The CDR3 region has the DNA TGCGCCAGCCATGACGAAGGACAGGGCCCAGATGGCGCAGATACGCAGTATTTT.